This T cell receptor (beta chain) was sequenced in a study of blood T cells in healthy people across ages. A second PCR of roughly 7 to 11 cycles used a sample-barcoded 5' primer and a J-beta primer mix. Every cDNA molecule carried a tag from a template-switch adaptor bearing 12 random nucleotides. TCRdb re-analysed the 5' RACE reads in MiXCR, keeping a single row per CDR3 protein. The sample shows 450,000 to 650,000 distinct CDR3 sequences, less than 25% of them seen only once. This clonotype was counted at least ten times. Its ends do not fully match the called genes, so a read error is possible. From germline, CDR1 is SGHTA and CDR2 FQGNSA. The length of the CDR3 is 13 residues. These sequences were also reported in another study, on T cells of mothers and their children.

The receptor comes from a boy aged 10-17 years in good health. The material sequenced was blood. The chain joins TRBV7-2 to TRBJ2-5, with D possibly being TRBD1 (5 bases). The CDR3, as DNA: TGCGCCAGCAGCTTGGACAACCAAGAGACCCAGTACTTC. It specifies CASSLDNQETQYF. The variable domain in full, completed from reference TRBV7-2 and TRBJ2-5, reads GAGVSQSPSNKVTEKGKDVELRCDPISGHTALYWYRQSLGQGLEFLIYFQGNSAPDKSGLPSDRFSAERTGGSVSTLTIQRTQQEDSAVYLCASSLDNQETQYFGPGTRLLVL.